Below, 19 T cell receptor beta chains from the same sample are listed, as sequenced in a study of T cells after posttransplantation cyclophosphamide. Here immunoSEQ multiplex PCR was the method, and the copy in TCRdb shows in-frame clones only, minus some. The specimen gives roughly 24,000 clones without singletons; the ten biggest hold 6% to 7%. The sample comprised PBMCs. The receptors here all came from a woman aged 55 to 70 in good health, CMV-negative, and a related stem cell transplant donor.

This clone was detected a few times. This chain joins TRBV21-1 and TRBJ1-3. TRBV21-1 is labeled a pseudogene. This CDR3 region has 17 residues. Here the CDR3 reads CASSKVEPKISGNTIYF. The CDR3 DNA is TGTGCCAGCAGCAAAGTTGAGCCCAAAATATCTGGAAACACCATATATTTT.

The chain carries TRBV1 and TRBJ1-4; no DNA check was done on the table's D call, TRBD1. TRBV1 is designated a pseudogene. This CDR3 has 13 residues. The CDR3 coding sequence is TGCACCAGCATATGCTCGGACAGCTCAGAACTGTTTTTT. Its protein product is CTSICSDSSELFF.

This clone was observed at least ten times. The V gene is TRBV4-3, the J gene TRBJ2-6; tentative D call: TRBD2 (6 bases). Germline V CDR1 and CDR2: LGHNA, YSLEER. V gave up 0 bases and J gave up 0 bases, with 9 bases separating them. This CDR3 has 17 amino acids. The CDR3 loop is CASSQEVGSSGANVLTF. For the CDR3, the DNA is TGCGCCAGCAGCCAAGAGGTCGGGAGCTCTGGGGCCAACGTCCTGACTTTC.

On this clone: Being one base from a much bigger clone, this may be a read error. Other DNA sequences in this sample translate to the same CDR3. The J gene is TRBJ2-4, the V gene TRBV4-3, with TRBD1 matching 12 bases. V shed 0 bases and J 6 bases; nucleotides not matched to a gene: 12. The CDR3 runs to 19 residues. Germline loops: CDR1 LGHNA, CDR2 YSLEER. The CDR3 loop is CASSQESGAGQGALNIQYF. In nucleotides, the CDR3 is TGCGCCAGCAGCCAAGAGAGTGGGGCGGGACAGGGGGCGTTAAACATTCAGTACTTC.

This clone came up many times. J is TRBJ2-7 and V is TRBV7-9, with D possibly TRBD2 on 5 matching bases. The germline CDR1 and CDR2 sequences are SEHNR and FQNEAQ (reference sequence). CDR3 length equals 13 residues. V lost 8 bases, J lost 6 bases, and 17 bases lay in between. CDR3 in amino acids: CASGPLLGSEQYV. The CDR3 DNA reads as TGTGCCAGCGGACCCCTGTTGGGGAGCGAGCAGTACGTC.

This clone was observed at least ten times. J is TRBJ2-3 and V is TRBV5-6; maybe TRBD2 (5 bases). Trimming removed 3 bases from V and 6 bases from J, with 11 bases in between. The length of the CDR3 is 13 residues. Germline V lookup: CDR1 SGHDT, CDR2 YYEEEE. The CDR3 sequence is CASSWSDSDTQYF. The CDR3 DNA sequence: TGTGCCAGCAGCTGGTCGGACTCCGATACGCAGTATTTT.

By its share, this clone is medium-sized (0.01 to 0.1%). The CDR3 loop reads CASSLDYGQGADGELFF. CDR3 in DNA: TGTGCCAGCAGCTTAGATTACGGACAGGGGGCGGACGGGGAGCTGTTTTTT. The gene calls are TRBV11-2 and TRBJ2-2, with 11 nucleotides matching TRBD1. CDR1 and CDR2 from the germline V gene are SGHAT and FQNNGV. The junction had 7 bases not matched to a gene; V was cut back by 0 bases and J by 7 bases. The CDR3 extends over 17 amino acids. The full variable domain, rest sourced from reference TRBV11-2 and TRBJ2-2, is EAGVAQSPRYKIIEKRQSVAFWCNPISGHATLYWYQQILGQGPKLLIQFQNNGVVDDSQLPKDRFSAERLKGVDSTLKIQPAKLEDSAVYLCASSLDYGQGADGELFFGEGSRLTVL.

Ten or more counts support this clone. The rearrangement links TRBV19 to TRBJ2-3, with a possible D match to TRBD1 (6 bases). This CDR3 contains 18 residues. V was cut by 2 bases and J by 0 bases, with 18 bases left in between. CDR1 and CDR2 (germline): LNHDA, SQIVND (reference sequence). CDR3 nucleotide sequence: TGTGCCAGTAGTATATCGCCTAGGGGGACGGGGAGCACAGATACGCAGTATTTT. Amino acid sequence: CASSISPRGTGSTDTQYF.

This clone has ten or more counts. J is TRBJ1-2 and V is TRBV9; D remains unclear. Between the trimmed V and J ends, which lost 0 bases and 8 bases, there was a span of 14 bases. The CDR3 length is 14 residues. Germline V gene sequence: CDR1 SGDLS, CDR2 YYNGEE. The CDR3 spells CASSVDEGSMGYTF. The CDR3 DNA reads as TGTGCCAGCAGCGTAGATGAGGGATCTATGGGCTACACCTTC.

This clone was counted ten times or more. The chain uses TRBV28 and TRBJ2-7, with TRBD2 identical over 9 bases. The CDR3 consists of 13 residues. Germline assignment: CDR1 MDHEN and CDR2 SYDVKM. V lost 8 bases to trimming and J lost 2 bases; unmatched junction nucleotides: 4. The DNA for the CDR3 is TGTGCCAGCCAACTAGCGGGCACCTACGAGCAGTACTTC. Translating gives CASQLAGTYEQYF. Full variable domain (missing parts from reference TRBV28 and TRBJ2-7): DVKVTQSSRYLVKRTGEKVFLECVQDMDHENMFWYRQDPGLGLRLIYFSYDVKMKEKGDIPEGYSVSREKKERFSLILESASTNQTSMYLCASQLAGTYEQYFGPGTRLTVT.

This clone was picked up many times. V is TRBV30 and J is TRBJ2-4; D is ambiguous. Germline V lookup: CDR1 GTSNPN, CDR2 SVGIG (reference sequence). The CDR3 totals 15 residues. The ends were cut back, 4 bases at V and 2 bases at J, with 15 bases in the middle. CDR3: CAWTPNLLPKNIQYF. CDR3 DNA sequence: TGTGCCTGGACCCCCAACCTGCTACCCAAAAACATTCAGTACTTC.

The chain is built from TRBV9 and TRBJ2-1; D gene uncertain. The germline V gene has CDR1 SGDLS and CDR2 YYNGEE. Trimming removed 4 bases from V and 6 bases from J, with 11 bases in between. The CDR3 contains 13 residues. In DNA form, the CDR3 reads TGTGCCAGCAGCCCCCGTCGAGGCAATGAGCAGTTCTTC. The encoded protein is CASSPRRGNEQFF. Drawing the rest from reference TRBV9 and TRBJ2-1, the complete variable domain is DSGVTQTPKHLITATGQRVTLRCSPRSGDLSVYWYQQSLDQGLQFLIQYYNGEERAKGNILERFSAQQFPDLHSELNLSSLELGDSALYFCASSPRRGNEQFFGPGTRLTVL.

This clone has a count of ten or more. CDR3 DNA sequence: TGTGCCAGCAGTCCGGGGGAGCCCCAGCATTTT. This encodes CASSPGEPQHF. The chain couples TRBV6-6 to TRBJ1-5, with D possibly being TRBD1 (5 bases). With 5 bases removed from V and 8 bases from J, the gap between germline ends came to 7 bases. The CDR3 length is 11 residues. The germline V gene encodes CDR1 MNHNY and CDR2 SVGAGI (reference sequence).

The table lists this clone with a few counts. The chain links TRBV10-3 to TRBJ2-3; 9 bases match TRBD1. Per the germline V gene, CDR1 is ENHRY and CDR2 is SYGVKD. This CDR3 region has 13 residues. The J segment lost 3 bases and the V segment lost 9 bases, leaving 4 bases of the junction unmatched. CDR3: CAIGTGTTDTQYF. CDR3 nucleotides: TGTGCCATTGGGACAGGGACTACAGATACGCAGTATTTT.

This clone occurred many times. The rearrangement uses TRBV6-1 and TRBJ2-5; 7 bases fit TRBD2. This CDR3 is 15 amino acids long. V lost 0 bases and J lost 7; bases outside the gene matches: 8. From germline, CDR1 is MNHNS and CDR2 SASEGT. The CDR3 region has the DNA TGTGCCAGCAGTGAAGCGCGGACCCCGGGGGGGACCCAGTACTTC. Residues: CASSEARTPGGTQYF.

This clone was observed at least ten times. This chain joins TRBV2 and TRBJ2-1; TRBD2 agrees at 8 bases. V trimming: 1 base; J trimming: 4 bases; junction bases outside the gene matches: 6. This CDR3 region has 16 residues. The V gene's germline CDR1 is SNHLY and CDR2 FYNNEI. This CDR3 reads CASSEGGLAGYNEQFF. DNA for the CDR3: TGTGCCAGCAGTGAAGGGGGTCTAGCGGGTTACAATGAGCAGTTCTTC.

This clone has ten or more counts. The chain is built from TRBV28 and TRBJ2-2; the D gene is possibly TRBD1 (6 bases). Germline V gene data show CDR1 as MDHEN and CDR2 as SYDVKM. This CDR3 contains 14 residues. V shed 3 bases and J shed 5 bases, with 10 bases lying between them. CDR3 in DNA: TGTGCCAGCAGTTTGGCCAGGGGTACCGGGGAGCTGTTTTTT. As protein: CASSLARGTGELFF.

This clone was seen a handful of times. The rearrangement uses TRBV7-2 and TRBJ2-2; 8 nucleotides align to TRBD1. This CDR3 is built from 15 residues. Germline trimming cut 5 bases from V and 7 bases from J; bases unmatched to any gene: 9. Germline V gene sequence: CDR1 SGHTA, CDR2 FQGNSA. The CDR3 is CASSPVGTGVGELFF. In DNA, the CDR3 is TGTGCCAGCAGCCCTGTCGGGACAGGCGTCGGGGAGCTGTTTTTT.

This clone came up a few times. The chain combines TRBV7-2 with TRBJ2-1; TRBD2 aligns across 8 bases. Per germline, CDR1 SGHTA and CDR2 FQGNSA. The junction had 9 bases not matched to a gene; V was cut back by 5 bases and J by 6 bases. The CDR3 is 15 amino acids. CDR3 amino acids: CASSLGGLGANEQFF. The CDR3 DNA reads TGTGCCAGCAGCCTAGGGGGACTAGGGGCCAATGAGCAGTTCTTC.